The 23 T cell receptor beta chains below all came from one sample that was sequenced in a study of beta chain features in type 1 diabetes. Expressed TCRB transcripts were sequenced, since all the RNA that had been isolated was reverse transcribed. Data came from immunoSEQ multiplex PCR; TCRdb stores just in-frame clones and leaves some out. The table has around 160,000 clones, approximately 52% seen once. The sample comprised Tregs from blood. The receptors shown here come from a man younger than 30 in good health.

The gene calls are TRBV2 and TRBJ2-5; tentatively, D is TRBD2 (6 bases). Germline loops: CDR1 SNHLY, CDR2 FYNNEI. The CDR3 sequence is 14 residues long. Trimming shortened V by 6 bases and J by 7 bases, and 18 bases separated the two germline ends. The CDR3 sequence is CASREHRGGRTQYF. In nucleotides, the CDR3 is TGTGCCAGCAGGGAGCATCGGGGAGGTCGGACCCAGTACTTC.

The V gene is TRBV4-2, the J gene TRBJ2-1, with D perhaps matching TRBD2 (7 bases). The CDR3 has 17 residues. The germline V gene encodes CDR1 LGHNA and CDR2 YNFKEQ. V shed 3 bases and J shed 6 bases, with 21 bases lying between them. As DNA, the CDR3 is TGTGCCAGCAGCCACTTGGTAGGGGGGGGCCGAATCAATGAGCAGTTCTTC. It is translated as CASSHLVGGGRINEQFF.

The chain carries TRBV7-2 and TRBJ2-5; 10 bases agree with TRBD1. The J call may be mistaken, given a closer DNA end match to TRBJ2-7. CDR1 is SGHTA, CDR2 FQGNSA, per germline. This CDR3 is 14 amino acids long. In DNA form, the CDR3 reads TGTGCCAGCAGCTTGGGACAGGGGAATTACGAGCAGTACTTC. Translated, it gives CASSLGQGNYEQYF.

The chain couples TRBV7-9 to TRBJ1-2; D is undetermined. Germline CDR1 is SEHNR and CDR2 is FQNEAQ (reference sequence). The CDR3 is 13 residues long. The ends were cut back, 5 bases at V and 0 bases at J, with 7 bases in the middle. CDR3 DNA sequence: TGTGCCAGCAGCCGCGCAACTAACTATGGCTACACCTTC. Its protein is CASSRATNYGYTF.

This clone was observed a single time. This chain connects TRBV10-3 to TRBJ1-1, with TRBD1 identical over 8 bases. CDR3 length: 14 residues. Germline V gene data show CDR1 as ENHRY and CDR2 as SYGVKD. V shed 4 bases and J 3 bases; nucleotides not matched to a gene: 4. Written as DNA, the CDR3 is TGTGCCATCAGTGTACAGGGGGTGGACACTGAAGCTTTCTTT. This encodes CAISVQGVDTEAFF.

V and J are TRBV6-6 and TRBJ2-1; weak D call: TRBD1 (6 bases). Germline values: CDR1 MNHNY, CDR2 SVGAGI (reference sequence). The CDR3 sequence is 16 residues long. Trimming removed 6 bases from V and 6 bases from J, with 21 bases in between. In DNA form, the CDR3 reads TGTGCCAGCAGCCCCGCTCTGCCAGGGGCTGGCAATGAGCAGTTCTTC. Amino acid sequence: CASSPALPGAGNEQFF.

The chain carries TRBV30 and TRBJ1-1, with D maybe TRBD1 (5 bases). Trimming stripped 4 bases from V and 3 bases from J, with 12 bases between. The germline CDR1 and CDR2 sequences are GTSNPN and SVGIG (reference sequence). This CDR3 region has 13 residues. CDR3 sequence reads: CAWTHTGDTEAFF. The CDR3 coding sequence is TGTGCCTGGACTCACACGGGGGACACTGAAGCTTTCTTT.

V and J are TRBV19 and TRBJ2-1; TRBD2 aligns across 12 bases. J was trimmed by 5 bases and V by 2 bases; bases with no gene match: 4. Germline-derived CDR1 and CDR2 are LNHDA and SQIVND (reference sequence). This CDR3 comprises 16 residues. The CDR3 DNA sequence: TGTGCCAGTAGTATATCGACTAGCGGGAGCCACAATGAGCAGTTCTTC. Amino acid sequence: CASSISTSGSHNEQFF.

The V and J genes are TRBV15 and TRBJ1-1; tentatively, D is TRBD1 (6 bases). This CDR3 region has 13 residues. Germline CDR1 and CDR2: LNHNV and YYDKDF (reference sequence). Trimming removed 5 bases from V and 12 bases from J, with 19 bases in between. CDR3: CATSRTNRETTFF. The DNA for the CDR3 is TGTGCCACCAGCCGAACTAACAGGGAGACGACTTTCTTT.

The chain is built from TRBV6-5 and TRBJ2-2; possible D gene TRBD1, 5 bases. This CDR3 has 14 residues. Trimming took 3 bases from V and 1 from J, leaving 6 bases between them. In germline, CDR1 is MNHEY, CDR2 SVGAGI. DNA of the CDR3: TGTGCCAGCAGTTATGACAGGAACACCGGGGAGCTGTTTTTT. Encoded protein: CASSYDRNTGELFF.

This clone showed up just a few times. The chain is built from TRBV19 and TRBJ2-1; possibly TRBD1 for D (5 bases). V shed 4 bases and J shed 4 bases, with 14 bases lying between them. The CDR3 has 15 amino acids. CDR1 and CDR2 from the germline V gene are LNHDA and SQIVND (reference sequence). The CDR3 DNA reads TGTGCCAGTAGTACCGCGGCACAGGCTTACAATGAGCAGTTCTTC. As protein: CASSTAAQAYNEQFF.

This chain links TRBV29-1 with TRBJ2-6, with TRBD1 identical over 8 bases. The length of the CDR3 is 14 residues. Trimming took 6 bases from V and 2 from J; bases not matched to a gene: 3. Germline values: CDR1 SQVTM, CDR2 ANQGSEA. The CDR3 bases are TGCAGCGTGGGACAGGTTGCTGGGGCCAACGTCCTGACTTTC. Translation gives CSVGQVAGANVLTF.

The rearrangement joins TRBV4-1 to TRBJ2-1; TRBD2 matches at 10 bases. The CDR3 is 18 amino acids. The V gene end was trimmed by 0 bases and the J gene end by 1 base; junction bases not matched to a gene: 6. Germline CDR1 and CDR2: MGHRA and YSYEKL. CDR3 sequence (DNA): TGCGCCAGCAGCCAAGATCTGCTAGCGGGGGTGTCCTACAATGAGCAGTTCTTC. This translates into CASSQDLLAGVSYNEQFF.

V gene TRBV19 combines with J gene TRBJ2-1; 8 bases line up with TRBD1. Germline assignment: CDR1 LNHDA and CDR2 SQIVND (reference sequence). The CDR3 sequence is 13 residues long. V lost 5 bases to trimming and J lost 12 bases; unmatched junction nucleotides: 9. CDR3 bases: TGTGCCAGTAGTCCCGGGACAGGTGAGGTGCAGTTCTTC. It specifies CASSPGTGEVQFF.

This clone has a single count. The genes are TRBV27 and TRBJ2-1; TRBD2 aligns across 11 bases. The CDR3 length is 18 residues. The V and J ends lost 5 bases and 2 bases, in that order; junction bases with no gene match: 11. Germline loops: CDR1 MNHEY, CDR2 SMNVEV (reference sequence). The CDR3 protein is CASSAPRRLAGTYNEQFF. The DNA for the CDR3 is TGTGCCAGCAGTGCCCCCCGTCGACTAGCGGGAACCTACAATGAGCAGTTCTTC.

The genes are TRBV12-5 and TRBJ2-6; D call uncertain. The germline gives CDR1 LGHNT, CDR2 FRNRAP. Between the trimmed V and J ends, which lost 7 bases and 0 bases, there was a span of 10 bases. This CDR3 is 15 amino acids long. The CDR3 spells CASAAGGSGANVLTF. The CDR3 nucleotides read TGTGCTAGTGCCGCCGGTGGCTCTGGGGCCAACGTCCTGACTTTC.

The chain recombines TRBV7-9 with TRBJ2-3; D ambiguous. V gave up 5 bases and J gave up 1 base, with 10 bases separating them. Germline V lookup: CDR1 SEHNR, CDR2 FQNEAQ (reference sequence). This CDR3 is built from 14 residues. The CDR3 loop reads CASSRQVGTDTQYF. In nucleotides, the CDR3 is TGTGCCAGCAGCCGTCAGGTGGGCACAGATACGCAGTATTTT.

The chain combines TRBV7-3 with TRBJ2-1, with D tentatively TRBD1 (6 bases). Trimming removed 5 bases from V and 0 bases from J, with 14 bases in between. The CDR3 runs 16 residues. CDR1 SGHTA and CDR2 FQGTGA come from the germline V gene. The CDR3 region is CASSPRGRSSYNEQFF. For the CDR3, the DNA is TGTGCCAGCAGCCCCAGGGGCAGAAGCTCCTACAATGAGCAGTTCTTC. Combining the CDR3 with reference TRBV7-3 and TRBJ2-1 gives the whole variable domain GAGVSQTPSNKVTEKGKYVELRCDPISGHTALYWYRQSLGQGPEFLIYFQGTGAADDSGLPNDRFFAVRPEGSVSTLKIQRTERGDSAVYLCASSPRGRSSYNEQFFGPGTRLTVL.

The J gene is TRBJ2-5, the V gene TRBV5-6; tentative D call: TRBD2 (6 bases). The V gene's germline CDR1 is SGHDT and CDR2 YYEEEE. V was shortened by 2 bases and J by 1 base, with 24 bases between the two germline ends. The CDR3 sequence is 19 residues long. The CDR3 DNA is TGTGCCAGCAGCTTTCTTTCGGGCAGGGAGGAAATCCGCCAAGAGACCCAGTACTTC. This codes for CASSFLSGREEIRQETQYF.

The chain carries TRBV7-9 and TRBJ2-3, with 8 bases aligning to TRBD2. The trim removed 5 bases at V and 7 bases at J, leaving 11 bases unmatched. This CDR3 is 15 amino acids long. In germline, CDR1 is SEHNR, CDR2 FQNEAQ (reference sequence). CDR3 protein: CASSATRGGIYTQYF. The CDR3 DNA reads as TGTGCCAGCAGCGCGACTCGCGGGGGGATTTATACGCAGTATTTT.

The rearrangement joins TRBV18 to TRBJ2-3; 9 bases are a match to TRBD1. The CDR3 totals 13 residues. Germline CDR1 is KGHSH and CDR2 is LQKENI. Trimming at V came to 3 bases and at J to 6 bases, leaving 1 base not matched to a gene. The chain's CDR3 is CASSPDRGDTQYF. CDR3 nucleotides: TGTGCCAGCTCACCCGACAGGGGGGATACGCAGTATTTT.

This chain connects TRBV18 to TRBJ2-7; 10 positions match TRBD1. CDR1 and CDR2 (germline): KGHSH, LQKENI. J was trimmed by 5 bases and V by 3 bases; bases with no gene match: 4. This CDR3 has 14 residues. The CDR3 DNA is TGTGCCAGCTCACCGGCGACAGGGGGCAACGAGCAGTACTTC. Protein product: CASSPATGGNEQYF.

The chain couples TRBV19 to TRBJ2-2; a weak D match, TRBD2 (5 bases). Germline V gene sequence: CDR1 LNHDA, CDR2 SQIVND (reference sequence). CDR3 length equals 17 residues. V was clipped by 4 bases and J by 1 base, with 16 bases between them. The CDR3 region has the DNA TGTGCCAGTAGTAGACCGGTCCGGACTCGGAACACCGGGGAGCTGTTTTTT. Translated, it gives CASSRPVRTRNTGELFF.